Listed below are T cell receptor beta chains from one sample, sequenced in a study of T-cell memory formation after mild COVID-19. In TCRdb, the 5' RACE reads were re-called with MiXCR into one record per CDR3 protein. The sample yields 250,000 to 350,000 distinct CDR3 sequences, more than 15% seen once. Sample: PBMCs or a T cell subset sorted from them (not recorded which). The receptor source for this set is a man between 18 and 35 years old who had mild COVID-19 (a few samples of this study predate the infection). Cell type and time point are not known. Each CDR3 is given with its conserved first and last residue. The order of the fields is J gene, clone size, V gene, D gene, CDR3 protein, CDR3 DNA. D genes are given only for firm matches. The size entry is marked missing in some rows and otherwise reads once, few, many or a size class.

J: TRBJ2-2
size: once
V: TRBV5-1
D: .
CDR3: CASSSQGATGELFF
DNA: TGCGCCAGCAGCTCACAGGGAGCCACCGGGGAGCTGTTTTTT

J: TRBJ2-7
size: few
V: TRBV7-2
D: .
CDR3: CASRGRAPYEQYF
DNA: TGTGCCAGCAGAGGTCGGGCACCCTACGAGCAGTACTTC

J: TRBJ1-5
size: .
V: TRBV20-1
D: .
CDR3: CSARTAGRSNQPQHF
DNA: TGCAGTGCTAGGACCGCGGGCCGCAGCAATCAGCCCCAGCATTTT

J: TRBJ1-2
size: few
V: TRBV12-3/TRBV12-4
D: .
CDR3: CASTRPSYGYTF
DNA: TGTGCCAGCACCCGACCTAGCTATGGCTACACCTTC

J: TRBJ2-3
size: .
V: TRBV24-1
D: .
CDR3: CATGMTTDTQYF
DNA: TGTGCCACGGGGATGACCACAGATACGCAGTATTTT

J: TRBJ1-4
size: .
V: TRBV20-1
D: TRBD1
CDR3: CSARLQGTEEKLFF
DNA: TGCAGTGCTAGATTACAGGGGACTGAAGAAAAACTGTTTTTT

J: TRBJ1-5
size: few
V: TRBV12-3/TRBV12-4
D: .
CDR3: CASGAGNQPQHF
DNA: TGTGCCAGCGGGGCCGGGAATCAGCCCCAGCATTTT

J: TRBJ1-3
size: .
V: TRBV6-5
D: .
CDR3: CASRFRQVSGNTIYF
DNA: TGTGCCAGCAGGTTCCGACAGGTTTCTGGAAACACCATATATTTT

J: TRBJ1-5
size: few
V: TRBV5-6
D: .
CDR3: CASSLGPGSNNQPQHF
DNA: TGTGCCAGCAGCTTGGGACCAGGGAGTAACAATCAGCCCCAGCATTTT

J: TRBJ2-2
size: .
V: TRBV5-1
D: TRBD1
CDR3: CASSLDTGTGVSTGELFF
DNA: TGCGCCAGCAGCTTGGACACCGGGACAGGGGTTTCGACCGGGGAGCTGTTTTTT

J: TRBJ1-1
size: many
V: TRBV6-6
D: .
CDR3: CASSPGTNTEAFF
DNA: TGTGCCAGCAGTCCCGGGACGAACACTGAAGCTTTCTTT

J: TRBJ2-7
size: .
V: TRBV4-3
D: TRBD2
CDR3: CASSQELGGGAHEQYF
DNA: TGCGCCAGCAGCCAAGAATTAGGCGGGGGTGCCCACGAGCAGTACTTC

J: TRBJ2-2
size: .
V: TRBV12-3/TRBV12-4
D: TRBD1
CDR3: CASRRWTGGFGELFF
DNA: TGTGCCAGCAGGAGGTGGACAGGGGGCTTCGGGGAGCTGTTTTTT

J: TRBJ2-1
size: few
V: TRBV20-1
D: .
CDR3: CSARAGPTPYNEQFF
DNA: TGCAGTGCTAGAGCGGGCCCGACCCCCTACAATGAGCAGTTCTTC

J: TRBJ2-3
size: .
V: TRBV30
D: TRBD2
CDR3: CAWSARAAGEQYF
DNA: TGTGCCTGGAGTGCCCGGGCAGCGGGGGAGCAGTATTTT

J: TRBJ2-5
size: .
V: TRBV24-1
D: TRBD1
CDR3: CATSENGQGGETQYF
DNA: TGTGCCACCAGTGAGAACGGACAGGGAGGTGAGACCCAGTACTTC

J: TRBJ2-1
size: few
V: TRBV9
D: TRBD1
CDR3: CASSRTRQGDEQFF
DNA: TGTGCCAGCAGCCGCACTAGACAGGGAGACGAGCAGTTCTTC

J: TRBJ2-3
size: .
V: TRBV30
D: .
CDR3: CAWSRAGVDTQYF
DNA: TGTGCCTGGAGCAGGGCCGGGGTAGATACGCAGTATTTT

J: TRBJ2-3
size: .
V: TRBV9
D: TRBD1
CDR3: CASSVAPRQGDTDTQYF
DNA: TGTGCCAGCAGCGTAGCCCCGAGACAGGGGGACACAGATACGCAGTATTTT

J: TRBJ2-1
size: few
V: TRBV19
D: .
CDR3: CASSTPRQFYNEQFF
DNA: TGTGCCAGTAGCACCCCACGGCAGTTCTACAATGAGCAGTTCTTC

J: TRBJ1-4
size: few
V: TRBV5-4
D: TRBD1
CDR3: CASSFGGQGAEKLFF
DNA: TGTGCCAGCAGCTTTGGCGGGCAGGGGGCTGAAAAACTGTTTTTT

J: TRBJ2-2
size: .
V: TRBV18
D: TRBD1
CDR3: CASSLQGRSGELFF
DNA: TGTGCCAGCTCACTACAGGGGCGGAGCGGGGAGCTGTTTTTT

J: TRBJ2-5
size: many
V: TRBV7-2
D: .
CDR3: CASSSREETQYF
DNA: TGTGCCAGCAGCTCTCGAGAGGAGACCCAGTACTTC

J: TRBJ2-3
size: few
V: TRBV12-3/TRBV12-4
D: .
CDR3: CASSLGEDYSDTQYF
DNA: TGTGCCAGCAGTTTAGGGGAGGACTATTCAGATACGCAGTATTTT

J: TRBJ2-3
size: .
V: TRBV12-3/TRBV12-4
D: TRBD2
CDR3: CAITSGGSDTQYF
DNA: TGTGCCATAACTAGCGGGGGCTCAGATACGCAGTATTTT

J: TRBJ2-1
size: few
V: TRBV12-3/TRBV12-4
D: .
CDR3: CASSLLGGGYYNEQFF
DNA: TGTGCCAGCAGCCTTTTAGGGGGGGGCTATTACAATGAGCAGTTCTTC

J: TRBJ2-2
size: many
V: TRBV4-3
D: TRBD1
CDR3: CASSQATGQPGELFF
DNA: TGCGCCAGCAGCCAAGCAACGGGACAGCCCGGGGAGCTGTTTTTT

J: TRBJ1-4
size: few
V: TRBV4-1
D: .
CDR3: CASSHRAHTTNEKLFF
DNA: TGCGCCAGCAGCCATCGGGCCCACACGACTAATGAAAAACTGTTTTTT

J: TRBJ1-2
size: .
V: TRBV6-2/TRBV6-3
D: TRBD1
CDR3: CASSYLRTGIFYGYTF
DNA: TGTGCCAGCAGTTACCTCAGGACAGGAATATTCTATGGCTACACCTTC

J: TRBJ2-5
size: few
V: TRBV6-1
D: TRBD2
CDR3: CASSEAGGALQETQYF
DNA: TGTGCCAGCTCAGAGGCGGGAGGGGCCCTCCAGGAGACCCAGTACTTC

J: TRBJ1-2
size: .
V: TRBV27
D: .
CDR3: CASSSANAGVYGYTF
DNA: TGTGCCAGCAGTTCGGCAAACGCCGGGGTCTATGGCTACACCTTC

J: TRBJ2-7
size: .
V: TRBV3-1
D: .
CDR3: CASSHLGNEQYF
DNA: TGTGCCAGCAGCCATCTAGGGAACGAGCAGTACTTC

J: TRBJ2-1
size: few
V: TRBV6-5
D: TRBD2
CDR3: CASRPWTSDYNEQFF
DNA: TGTGCCAGCAGGCCCTGGACTAGCGACTACAATGAGCAGTTCTTC

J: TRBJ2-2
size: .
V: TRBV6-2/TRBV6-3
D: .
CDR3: CASRQIRLRVAGELFF
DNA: TGTGCCAGCAGGCAGATTCGCCTTAGGGTTGCCGGGGAGCTGTTTTTT

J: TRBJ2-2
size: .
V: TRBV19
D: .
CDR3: CASSIVRGAGELFF
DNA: TGTGCCAGTAGTATTGTCCGAGGGGCCGGGGAGCTGTTTTTT